The table lists the clone carrying this TCR beta chain with a few counts. Antigen specificity is unknown. This sample was included in a study of cytotoxic CD8 clonotypes in ibrutinib-treated CLL. Across the whole study: Patients attained 25 or so partial and 2 complete responses; at median approximately 68 months, roughly 15 remained remitted while around twelve progressed. On average, each sample had roughly 260,000 productive templates and more than 85,000 productive rearrangements. Study-wide findings and caveats: Under treatment, the uncommon public clonotypes either contracted or remained stable. Baseline clonality exceeded age-matched healthy donors and tracked circulating CD8+ T-cell counts.

Profiled with immunoSEQ multiplex PCR; TCRdb holds only in-frame clones, not every one. The top ten hold roughly 21% of the sample, which has tens of thousands of clones, about 65% seen once. CDR3 size: 12 residues. The ends lost 4 bases at V and 8 bases at J; junction bases unmatched: 3. CDR1 is MDHEN, CDR2 SYDVKM, per germline. This rearrangement joins TRBV28 to TRBJ1-2; 8 nucleotides match TRBD1. The sequence derives from a human donor with chronic lymphocytic leukemia. Source: PBMCs, taken after 24 months of ibrutinib treatment. CDR3 sequence reads: CASSSDRGGYTF. In DNA, the CDR3 is TGTGCCAGCAGTTCAGACAGGGGAGGCTACACCTTC.